The 18 T cell receptor beta chains below come from one sample, sequenced in a study of shared T cell receptors in the human thymus. Generated by immunoSEQ multiplex PCR, the TCRdb table keeps only in-frame clones and is missing some. The sample lists some 760,000 clones; approximately 85% were seen once. These data were also filed under a second study, of human thymus T cells.

The sequencing input was thymocytes. These receptors all stem from a girl under three years old with a congenital heart defect.

This clone was recorded a few times. The chain has TRBV28 and TRBJ1-1; 9 bases line up with TRBD1. After removal of 5 bases from V and 4 bases from J, the junction contained 14 bases not matched to a gene. Germline V gene sequence: CDR1 MDHEN, CDR2 SYDVKM. The length of the CDR3 is 17 residues. DNA of the CDR3: TGTGCCAGCAGTCCTGGGACAGGGTTTGCTTTTGTCACTGAAGCTTTCTTT. It codes for CASSPGTGFAFVTEAFF.

CDR3 sequence: CASSGDSNPFLNEQYF. CDR3 bases: TGTGCCAGCAGTGGGGACAGCAACCCTTTCCTCAACGAGCAGTACTTC. The chain links TRBV2 to TRBJ2-7; 7 bases align to TRBD1. V lost 4 bases and J lost 5; bases outside the gene matches: 14. Germline V gene sequence: CDR1 SNHLY, CDR2 FYNNEI. The CDR3 consists of 16 residues.

This clone was counted only a few times. V gene TRBV13 combines with J gene TRBJ1-2; D remains ambiguous. CDR1 and CDR2 (germline): PRHDT, FYEKMQ (reference sequence). Trimming shortened V by 6 bases and J by 6 bases, and 8 bases separated the two germline ends. This CDR3 spans 11 amino acids. This CDR3 reads CASREVDGYTF. In DNA form, the CDR3 reads TGTGCCAGCAGAGAGGTGGATGGCTACACCTTC.

This chain links TRBV7-9 with TRBJ2-5; D remains unclear. The CDR3 consists of 14 residues. Between the trimmed V and J ends, which lost 5 bases and 5 bases, there was a span of 15 bases. The germline V gene has CDR1 SEHNR and CDR2 FQNEAQ (reference sequence). The CDR3 spells CASSPRWRWETQYF. The CDR3 bases are TGTGCCAGCAGCCCAAGGTGGAGATGGGAGACCCAGTACTTC.

This rearrangement joins TRBV5-4 to TRBJ2-1; 10 bases agree with TRBD1. CDR1 and CDR2 (germline): SGHNT, YYREEE (reference sequence). The junction had 16 bases not matched to a gene; V was cut back by 4 bases and J by 9 bases. The CDR3 loop spans 17 amino acids. CDR3 residues: CASSLPGQGSPGGEQFF. In DNA form, the CDR3 reads TGTGCCAGCAGCCTCCCGGGACAGGGGTCCCCGGGGGGTGAGCAGTTCTTC.

The V call is TRBV5-1, the J call TRBJ1-1; 7 bases are shared with TRBD1. This CDR3 spans 15 amino acids. The V gene's germline CDR1 is SGHRS and CDR2 YFSETQ. With V trimmed by 0 bases and J by 6 bases, 8 bases remained unmatched. The CDR3 protein is CASSLGTGDRAEAFF. The CDR3 coding sequence is TGCGCCAGCAGCTTGGGGACAGGCGACAGGGCTGAAGCTTTCTTT.

V and J are TRBV6-5 and TRBJ2-1; 8 nucleotides align to TRBD2. V lost 1 base, J lost 3 bases, and 5 bases stayed unmatched. Germline CDR1 and CDR2: MNHEY and SVGAGI. This CDR3 is built from 16 residues. The CDR3 bases are TGTGCCAGCAGTTACTGGATAGCGGGGATCTACAATGAGCAGTTCTTC. Translated, it gives CASSYWIAGIYNEQFF.

V and J are TRBV6-1 and TRBJ2-4; perhaps TRBD1 as D (6 bases). The ends were cut back, 7 bases at V and 8 bases at J, with 15 bases in the middle. The CDR3 length is 13 residues. Germline V CDR1 and CDR2: MNHNS, SASEGT. CDR3 DNA sequence: TGTGCCAGCACGGACAGAGGAAGTCACATTCAGTACTTC. It codes for CASTDRGSHIQYF.

The chain couples TRBV27 to TRBJ1-2; TRBD1 agrees at 7 bases. CDR1 is MNHEY and CDR2 is SMNVEV in the germline V gene (reference sequence). The CDR3 extends over 15 amino acids. J gave up 3 bases and V 6 bases, and 10 bases lay outside the gene matches. DNA for the CDR3: TGTGCCAGCAGGACGCCAGGGGGACCCCACTATGGCTACACCTTC. It yields the protein CASRTPGGPHYGYTF.

This clone was seen only once. The chain uses TRBV4-1 and TRBJ2-7; TRBD1 matches 7 bases. The CDR3 has 15 amino acids. The trim removed 3 bases at V and 2 bases at J, leaving 7 bases unmatched. Germline CDR1 and CDR2: MGHRA and YSYEKL. The chain's CDR3 is CASSQPGQRTYEQYF. In nucleotides, the CDR3 is TGCGCCAGCAGCCAGCCGGGACAGAGGACCTACGAGCAGTACTTC.

This chain joins TRBV6-5 and TRBJ2-7; D gene unclear. There are 12 residues in the CDR3. Germline V gives CDR1 MNHEY, CDR2 SVGAGI. V lost 5 bases and J lost 5, with 10 bases in between. This CDR3 is CASSRVPDEQYF. The DNA for the CDR3 is TGTGCCAGCAGTCGCGTCCCCGACGAGCAGTACTTC.

V is TRBV25-1 and J is TRBJ2-5; D is perhaps TRBD1 (5 bases). Germline CDR1 MGHDK, CDR2 SYGVNS. This CDR3 region has 12 residues. Trimming cost V 5 bases and J 7 bases, with 11 bases left between them. CDR3 bases: TGTGCCAGCAGTCGAATCCAGGGGACCCAGTACTTC. Translated, it gives CASSRIQGTQYF.

The genes are TRBV4-1 and TRBJ1-2, with D possibly being TRBD1 (5 bases). V gave up 1 base and J gave up 6 bases, with 9 bases separating them. The germline V gene encodes CDR1 MGHRA and CDR2 YSYEKL. This CDR3 spans 13 amino acids. CDR3 nucleotides: TGCGCCAGCAGCCAAGTACTCAGGGATGGCTACACCTTC. Translating it yields CASSQVLRDGYTF.

The CDR3 protein is CASSRSTGSYEQYF. The DNA of the CDR3 is TGTGCCAGCAGCAGATCGACAGGGTCCTACGAGCAGTACTTC. The chain uses TRBV11-2 and TRBJ2-7; 7 bases are shared with TRBD1. V lost 5 bases, J lost 1 base, and 5 bases stayed unmatched. The germline CDR1 and CDR2 sequences are SGHAT and FQNNGV. CDR3 length equals 14 residues.

This sequence joins TRBV10-3 and TRBJ1-6, with 9 positions matching TRBD1. The trim removed 4 bases at V and 2 bases at J, leaving 0 bases unmatched. Germline V lookup: CDR1 ENHRY, CDR2 SYGVKD. The CDR3 spans 15 residues. The CDR3 protein is CAISGTGAYNSPLHF. The CDR3 DNA follows: TGTGCCATCAGTGGGACAGGGGCCTATAATTCACCCCTCCACTTT.

This clone was found once. This chain connects TRBV5-1 to TRBJ1-1; D might be TRBD1 (6 bases). CDR1 and CDR2 (germline): SGHRS, YFSETQ. CDR3 length: 15 amino acids. The ends were cut back, 5 bases at V and 1 base at J, with 15 bases in the middle. The CDR3 DNA reads TGCGCCAGCAGGGTAAAGGACAGCGGGAACACTGAAGCTTTCTTT. Translated, it gives CASRVKDSGNTEAFF.

The rearrangement links TRBV9 to TRBJ1-1, with no clear D. The CDR3 is 16 residues long. The germline gives CDR1 SGDLS, CDR2 YYNGEE. V dropped 3 bases and J dropped 4 bases, with 19 bases sitting between them. The CDR3 bases are TGTGCCAGCAGCGCCAAGGGAGGGAGAGAGGGCACTGAAGCTTTCTTT. Its translation is CASSAKGGREGTEAFF.

This chain connects TRBV14 to TRBJ2-5, with TRBD2 as a possible D gene (5 bases). The ends were cut back, 0 bases at V and 5 bases at J, with 10 bases in the middle. The germline CDR1 and CDR2 sequences are SGHDN and FVKESK. This CDR3 comprises 14 residues. The CDR3 DNA sequence: TGTGCCAGCAGCCAAGACCCTAGCTTTGAGACCCAGTACTTC. Encoded protein: CASSQDPSFETQYF.